Below, 18 T cell receptor beta chains from the same sample are listed, as sequenced in a study of chemoradiotherapy in HPV16-positive cancers. Produced via immunoSEQ multiplex PCR; TCRdb's table is partial and in-frame only. Seen here are about 5,000 clones, around 88% observed once, and the top ten hold roughly 27%. The material was blood, obtained from a patient who underwent chemoradiotherapy. These receptors were taken from a human donor with HPV-associated anogenital cancer.

The chain is built from TRBV28 and TRBJ1-2; D is unresolved. Germline CDR1 is MDHEN and CDR2 is SYDVKM. The CDR3 loop spans 12 amino acids. V lost 6 bases and J 5 bases, leaving 10 bases between the germline ends. The CDR3 spells CASSLREYGYTF. Here the CDR3 DNA reads TGTGCCAGCAGCCTTAGAGAATATGGCTACACCTTC.

This chain connects TRBV18 to TRBJ1-1; no definite D call. V lost 5 bases to trimming and J lost 6 bases, with 13 bases between them. CDR1 and CDR2 from the germline V gene are KGHSH and LQKENI. The CDR3 runs 13 residues. The CDR3 coding sequence is TGTGCCAGCTCAATCGGGAGGGTCGCTGAAGCTTTCTTT. Translated, it gives CASSIGRVAEAFF.

The chain couples TRBV5-4 to TRBJ1-4; TRBD1 matches at 7 bases. This CDR3 is built from 14 residues. Germline V lookup: CDR1 SGHNT, CDR2 YYREEE (reference sequence). With V trimmed by 4 bases and J by 8 bases, 8 bases remained unmatched. The CDR3 nucleotides read TGTGCCAGCAGCCGGACAGGTGGAGGGGAAAAACTGTTTTTT. Protein sequence: CASSRTGGGEKLFF.

The CDR3: CSVEDPGGGSDTQYF. The DNA of the CDR3 is TGCAGCGTTGAAGATCCAGGGGGGGGCAGCGATACGCAGTATTTT. This chain uses TRBV29-1 with TRBJ2-3, with D perhaps matching TRBD1 or TRBD2 (7 bases each). The CDR3 has 15 residues. Trimming took off 0 bases at V and 6 bases at J, with 16 bases between the two ends. CDR1 is SQVTM, CDR2 ANQGSEA, per germline.

This clone turned up a few times. The chain joins TRBV5-6 to TRBJ2-7, with D tentatively TRBD1 (5 bases). V lost 2 bases, J lost 5 bases, and 14 bases lay in between. This CDR3 spans 14 amino acids. Germline-derived CDR1 and CDR2 are SGHDT and YYEEEE. The CDR3: CASSFGRQGDEQYF. CDR3 nucleotide sequence: TGTGCCAGCAGCTTCGGGCGCCAGGGCGACGAGCAGTACTTC.

The V and J genes are TRBV28 and TRBJ2-3; D is uncertain. V gave up 5 bases and J gave up 3 bases, with 15 bases separating them. This CDR3 contains 15 residues. Germline lookup yields CDR1 MDHEN and CDR2 SYDVKM. CDR3 nucleotide sequence: TGTGCCAGCAGTACTCCGGGCCCCATTACAGATACGCAGTATTTT. Amino acids: CASSTPGPITDTQYF.

The rearrangement uses TRBV7-9 and TRBJ1-1, with TRBD1 as a possible D gene (6 bases). The CDR3 has 17 residues. The germline V and J ends were trimmed by 6 bases and 0 bases, with 20 bases remaining between them. Per germline, CDR1 SEHNR and CDR2 FQNEAQ (reference sequence). CDR3 sequence (DNA): TGTGCCAGCAGTTTTGCAGGGGATCCTTTTATGAACACTGAAGCTTTCTTT. This codes for CASSFAGDPFMNTEAFF. The full variable domain, its missing parts supplied by reference TRBV7-9 and TRBJ1-1, is DTGVSQNPRHKITKRGQNVTFRCDPISEHNRLYWYRQTLGQGPEFLTYFQNEAQLEKSRLLSDRFSAERPKGSFSTLEIQRTEQGDSAMYLCASSFAGDPFMNTEAFFGQGTRLTVV.

The chain couples TRBV11-2 to TRBJ2-2, with unresolved D. Germline V gene sequence: CDR1 SGHAT, CDR2 FQNNGV. The CDR3 sequence is 14 residues long. Trimming pared 3 bases from V and 2 bases from J, leaving 7 bases between. CDR3 nucleotide sequence: TGTGCCAGCAGCTTCGTTCGAAACACCGGGGAGCTGTTTTTT. Protein product: CASSFVRNTGELFF.

The V gene is TRBV7-2, the J gene TRBJ2-1; the match to TRBD2 covers 10 bases. Germline CDR1 SGHTA, CDR2 FQGNSA. The CDR3 spans 15 residues. J gave up 12 bases and V 3 bases, and 11 bases lay outside the gene matches. Here the CDR3 DNA reads TGTGCCAGCAGCTTCACTAGCGGGGAGAGTACTGTGCAGTTCTTC. This encodes CASSFTSGESTVQFF.

The chain combines TRBV5-4 with TRBJ2-5, with D possibly TRBD1 on 7 matching bases. The germline CDR1 and CDR2 sequences are SGHNT and YYREEE (reference sequence). V gave up 4 bases and J gave up 5 bases, with 15 bases separating them. The CDR3 is made up of 14 amino acids. The CDR3 is CASSRDSRGETQYF. CDR3 in DNA: TGTGCCAGCAGCCGGGACAGCCGGGGGGAGACCCAGTACTTC.

The V gene is TRBV5-1, the J gene TRBJ2-1, with TRBD2 matching over 9 bases. The ends lost 4 bases at V and 0 bases at J; junction bases unmatched: 5. CDR3 length: 16 residues. Germline loops: CDR1 SGHRS, CDR2 YFSETQ. The CDR3 DNA is TGCGCCAGCAGCCAACTAGCGGGTAACTCCTACAATGAGCAGTTCTTC. Its protein is CASSQLAGNSYNEQFF. Looking up the rest from reference TRBV5-1 and TRBJ2-1 gives the full variable domain: KAGVTQTPRYLIKTRGQQVTLSCSPISGHRSVSWYQQTPGQGLQFLFEYFSETQRNKGNFPGRFSGRQFSNSRSEMNVSTLELGDSALYLCASSQLAGNSYNEQFFGPGTRLTVL.

V and J are TRBV7-2 and TRBJ1-5, with unresolved D. This CDR3 has 14 amino acids. V lost 5 bases to trimming and J lost 5 bases, with 13 bases between them. Germline V gene lookup returns CDR1 SGHTA and CDR2 FQGNSA. CDR3 coding DNA: TGTGCCAGCAGCCCCCGGGCAGCTTATCAGCCCCAGCATTTT. Translation gives CASSPRAAYQPQHF.

This rearrangement joins TRBV7-2 to TRBJ2-3; the match to TRBD2 covers 13 bases. The CDR3 extends over 18 amino acids. J gave up 3 bases and V 3 bases, and 9 bases lay outside the gene matches. The germline gives CDR1 SGHTA, CDR2 FQGNSA. CDR3 sequence reads: CASSLGTSGAGRTDTQYF. In DNA form, the CDR3 reads TGTGCCAGCAGCTTGGGGACTAGCGGGGCTGGGCGGACAGATACGCAGTATTTT.

This clone appeared a few times. The J gene is TRBJ1-1, the V gene TRBV6-5; 7 nucleotides agree with TRBD1. Unmatched junction bases numbered 3, after V lost 0 bases and J lost 5 bases. Germline values: CDR1 MNHEY, CDR2 SVGAGI. The CDR3 consists of 14 residues. CDR3 coding DNA: TGTGCCAGCAGTTACTCCAGGGGGGGAACTGAAGCTTTCTTT. Translating gives CASSYSRGGTEAFF.

This chain connects TRBV21-1 to TRBJ1-1; TRBD1, as called in the table, went unchecked against the DNA. TRBV21-1 is labeled a pseudogene. CDR3 length equals 14 residues. CDR3 protein: CASSKGQLNTEAFF. The CDR3 DNA reads TGTGCCAGCAGCAAAGGACAGCTGAACACTGAAGCTTTCTTT.

The chain joins TRBV4-3 to TRBJ1-5; no firm D call. V shed 1 base and J shed 7 bases, with 8 bases lying between them. The CDR3 has 13 residues. Germline CDR1 reads LGHNA; CDR2 reads YSLEER. In DNA, the CDR3 is TGCGCCAGCAGCCAAGGGCCTGGGCAGCCCCAGCATTTT. It encodes CASSQGPGQPQHF.

Only one count was recorded for this clone. This chain uses TRBV7-9 with TRBJ1-2; maybe TRBD1 (6 bases). Germline V gene sequence: CDR1 SEHNR, CDR2 FQNEAQ (reference sequence). The CDR3 length is 17 residues. The V end lost 1 base, the J end lost 4 bases, and 19 bases lay between the germline ends. CDR3 sequence reads: CASSLVGGATAPYGYTF. As DNA, the CDR3 is TGTGCCAGCAGCTTAGTAGGGGGAGCGACAGCCCCCTATGGCTACACCTTC.

This CDR3 is CASKWTSVTDTQYF. DNA for the CDR3: TGCGCCAGCAAGTGGACTAGCGTCACAGATACGCAGTATTTT. The gene calls are TRBV5-1 and TRBJ2-3, with 9 nucleotides matching TRBD2. The CDR3 runs to 14 residues. The V gene end was trimmed by 6 bases and the J gene end by 2 bases; junction bases not matched to a gene: 4. Germline CDR1 reads SGHRS; CDR2 reads YFSETQ. The whole variable domain, filled in from reference TRBV5-1 and TRBJ2-3, reads KAGVTQTPRYLIKTRGQQVTLSCSPISGHRSVSWYQQTPGQGLQFLFEYFSETQRNKGNFPGRFSGRQFSNSRSEMNVSTLELGDSALYLCASKWTSVTDTQYFGPGTRLTVL.